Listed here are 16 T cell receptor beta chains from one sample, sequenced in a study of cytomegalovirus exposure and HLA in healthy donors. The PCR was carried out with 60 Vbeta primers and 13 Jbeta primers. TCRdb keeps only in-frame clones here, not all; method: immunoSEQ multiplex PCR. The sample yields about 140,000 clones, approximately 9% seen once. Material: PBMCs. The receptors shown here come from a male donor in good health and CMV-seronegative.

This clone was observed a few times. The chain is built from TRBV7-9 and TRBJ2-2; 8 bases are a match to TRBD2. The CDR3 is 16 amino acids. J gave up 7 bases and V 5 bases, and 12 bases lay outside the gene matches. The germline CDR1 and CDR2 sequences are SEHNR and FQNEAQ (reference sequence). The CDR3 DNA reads TGTGCCAGCAGCCTCCGGGGGGGTTTCGGGATCGGGGAGCTGTTTTTT. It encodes CASSLRGGFGIGELFF. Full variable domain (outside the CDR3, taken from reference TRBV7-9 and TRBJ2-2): DTGVSQNPRHKITKRGQNVTFRCDPISEHNRLYWYRQTLGQGPEFLTYFQNEAQLEKSRLLSDRFSAERPKGSFSTLEIQRTEQGDSAMYLCASSLRGGFGIGELFFGEGSRLTVL.

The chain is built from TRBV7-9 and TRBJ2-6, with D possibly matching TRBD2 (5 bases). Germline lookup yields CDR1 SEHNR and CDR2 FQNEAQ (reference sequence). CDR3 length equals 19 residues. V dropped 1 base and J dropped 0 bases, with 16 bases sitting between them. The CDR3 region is CASSLGRGWRSSGANVLTF. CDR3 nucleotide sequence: TGTGCCAGCAGCTTAGGTAGAGGGTGGAGATCCTCTGGGGCCAACGTCCTGACTTTC.

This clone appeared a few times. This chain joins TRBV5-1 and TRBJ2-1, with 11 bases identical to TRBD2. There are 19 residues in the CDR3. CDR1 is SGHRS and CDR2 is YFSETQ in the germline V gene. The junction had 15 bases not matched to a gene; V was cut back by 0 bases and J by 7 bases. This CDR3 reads CASSLVGTSGSLAGNEQFF. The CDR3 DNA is TGCGCCAGCAGCTTGGTTGGGACTAGCGGCTCGCTCGCAGGGAATGAGCAGTTCTTC.

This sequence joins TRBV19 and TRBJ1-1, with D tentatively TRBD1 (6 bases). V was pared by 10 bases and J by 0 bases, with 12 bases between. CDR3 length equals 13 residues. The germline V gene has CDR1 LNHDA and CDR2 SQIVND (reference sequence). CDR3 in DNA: TGTGCCACCCGGGACACCGTGAACACTGAAGCTTTCTTT. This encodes CATRDTVNTEAFF.

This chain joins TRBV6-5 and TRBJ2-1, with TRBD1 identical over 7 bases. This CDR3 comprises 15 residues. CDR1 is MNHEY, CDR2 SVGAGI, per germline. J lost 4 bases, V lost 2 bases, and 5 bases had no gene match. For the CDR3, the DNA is TGTGCCAGCAGTTACCAACGACAGGGATACAATGAGCAGTTCTTC. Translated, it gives CASSYQRQGYNEQFF.

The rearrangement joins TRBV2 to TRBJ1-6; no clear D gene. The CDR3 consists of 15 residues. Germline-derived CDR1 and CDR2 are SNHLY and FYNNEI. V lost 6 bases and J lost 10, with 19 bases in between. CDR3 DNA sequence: TGTGCCAGCAGCGTGTGGTTAGCCGGCAACTCACCCCTCCACTTT. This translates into CASSVWLAGNSPLHF.

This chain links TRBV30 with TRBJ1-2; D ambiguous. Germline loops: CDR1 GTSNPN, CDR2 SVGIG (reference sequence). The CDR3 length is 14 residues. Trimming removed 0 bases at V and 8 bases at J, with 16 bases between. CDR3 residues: CAWSVVGAATGYTF. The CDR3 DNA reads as TGTGCCTGGAGTGTAGTCGGCGCGGCCACCGGCTACACCTTC.

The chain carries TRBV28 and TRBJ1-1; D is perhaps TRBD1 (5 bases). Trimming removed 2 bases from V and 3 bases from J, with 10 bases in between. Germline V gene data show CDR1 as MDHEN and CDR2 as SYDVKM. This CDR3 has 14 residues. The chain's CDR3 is CASSLGAGYTEAFF. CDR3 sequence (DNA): TGTGCCAGCAGTTTAGGGGCGGGGTACACTGAAGCTTTCTTT.

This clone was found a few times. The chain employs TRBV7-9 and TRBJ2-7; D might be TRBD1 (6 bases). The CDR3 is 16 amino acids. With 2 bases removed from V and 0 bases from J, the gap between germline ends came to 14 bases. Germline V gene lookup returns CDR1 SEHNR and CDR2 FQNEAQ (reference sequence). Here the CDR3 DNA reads TGTGCCAGCAGCTTATTGGGGGCGGCGAGCTCCTACGAGCAGTACTTC. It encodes CASSLLGAASSYEQYF.

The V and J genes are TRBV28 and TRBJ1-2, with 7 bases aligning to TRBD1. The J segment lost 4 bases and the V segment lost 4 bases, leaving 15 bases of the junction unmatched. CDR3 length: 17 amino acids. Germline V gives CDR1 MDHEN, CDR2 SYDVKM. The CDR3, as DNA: TGTGCCAGCAGTTCACAGATGTTAACCGGGACAGTCTATGGCTACACCTTC. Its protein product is CASSSQMLTGTVYGYTF.

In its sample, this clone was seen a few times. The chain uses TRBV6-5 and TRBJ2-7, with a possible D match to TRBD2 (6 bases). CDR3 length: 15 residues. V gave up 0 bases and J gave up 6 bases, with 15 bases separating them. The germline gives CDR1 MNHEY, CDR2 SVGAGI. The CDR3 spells CASSYSGALAGEQYF. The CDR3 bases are TGTGCCAGCAGTTACTCCGGAGCACTAGCTGGCGAGCAGTACTTC.

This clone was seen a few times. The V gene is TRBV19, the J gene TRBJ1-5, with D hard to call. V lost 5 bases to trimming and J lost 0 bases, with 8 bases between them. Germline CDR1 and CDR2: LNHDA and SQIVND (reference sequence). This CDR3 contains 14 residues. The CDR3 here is CASSLRSSNQPQHF. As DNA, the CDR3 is TGTGCCAGTAGTCTCAGATCTAGCAATCAGCCCCAGCATTTT.

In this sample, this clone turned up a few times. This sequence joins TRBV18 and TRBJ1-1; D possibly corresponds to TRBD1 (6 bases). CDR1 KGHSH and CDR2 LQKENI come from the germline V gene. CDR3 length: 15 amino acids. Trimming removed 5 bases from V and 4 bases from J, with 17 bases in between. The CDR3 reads CASSFRGGQSTEAFF. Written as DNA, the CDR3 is TGTGCCAGCTCATTTAGGGGGGGCCAGAGCACTGAAGCTTTCTTT. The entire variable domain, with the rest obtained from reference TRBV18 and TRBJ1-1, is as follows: NAGVMQNPRHLVRRRGQEARLRCSPMKGHSHVYWYRQLPEEGLKFMVYLQKENIIDESGMPKERFSAEFPKEGPSILRIQQVVRGDSAAYFCASSFRGGQSTEAFFGQGTRLTVV.

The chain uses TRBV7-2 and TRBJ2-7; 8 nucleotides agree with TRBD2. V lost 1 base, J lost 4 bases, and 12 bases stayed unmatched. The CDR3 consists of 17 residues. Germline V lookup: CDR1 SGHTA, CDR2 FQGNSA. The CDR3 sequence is CASSLVLISGGVYEQYF. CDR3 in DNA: TGTGCCAGCAGCTTAGTACTTATAAGCGGGGGTGTTTACGAGCAGTACTTC.

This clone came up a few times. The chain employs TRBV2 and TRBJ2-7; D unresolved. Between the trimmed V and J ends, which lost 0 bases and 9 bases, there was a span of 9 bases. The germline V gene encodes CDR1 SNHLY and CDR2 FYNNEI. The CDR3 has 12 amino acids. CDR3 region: CASSEARWWQYF. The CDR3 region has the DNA TGTGCCAGCAGTGAAGCGCGGTGGTGGCAGTACTTC.

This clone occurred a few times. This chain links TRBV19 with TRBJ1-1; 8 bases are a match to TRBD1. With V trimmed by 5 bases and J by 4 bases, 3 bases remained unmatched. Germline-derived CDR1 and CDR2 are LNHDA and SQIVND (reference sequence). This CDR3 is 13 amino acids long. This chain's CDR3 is CASSPGGPTEAFF. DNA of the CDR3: TGTGCCAGTAGTCCAGGGGGCCCCACTGAAGCTTTCTTT. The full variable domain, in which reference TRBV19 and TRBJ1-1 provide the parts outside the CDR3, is DGGITQSPKYLFRKEGQNVTLSCEQNLNHDAMYWYRQDPGQGLRLIYYSQIVNDFQKGDIAEGYSVSREKKESFPLTVTSAQKNPTAFYLCASSPGGPTEAFFGQGTRLTVV.